This paragraph covers one TCR beta chain sequence. Its antigen is unknown. The data were obtained in a study of cytomegalovirus exposure and HLA in healthy donors. Notes on the study in general: A missense DCLRE1C variant was associated with V- and J-gene trimming of TCR beta chains in a later analysis, and an independent cohort replicated the association. The CMV antigen specificity of a few CMV-associated chains was confirmed through in vitro analysis. With further analysis later on, most CMV-associated TCR beta chains appeared HLA-restricted. Fewer N-insertions than the roughly 670-donor mean were reportedly shown by an Asian-associated ancestry cluster in a later analysis.

Both 60 Vbeta primers and 13 Jbeta primers went into the PCR. Profiling relied on immunoSEQ multiplex PCR, and the TCRdb table lists in-frame clones only, not all of them. The sample has 200,000 to 250,000 clones; just under 85% are singletons. The germline V gene has CDR1 SGHRS and CDR2 YFSETQ. The CDR3 spans 13 residues. Trimming removed 4 bases from V and 2 bases from J; junction bases left unmatched: 2. Sequencing was carried out using PBMCs. The J gene is TRBJ1-2, the V gene TRBV5-1, with 7 positions matching TRBD1. This receptor was identified in a woman aged 40 to 49 in good health and CMV-seronegative. The CDR3 coding sequence is TGCGCCAGCAGCCGGGGACAGAACTATGGCTACACCTTC. This gives the protein CASSRGQNYGYTF.